This T cell receptor (beta chain) came from a study of T cells in narcolepsy. The CDR3 length is 19 residues. Germline V CDR1 and CDR2: SGHRS, YFSETQ. Germline trimming cut 1 base from V and 2 bases from J; bases unmatched to any gene: 13. Sequenced by immunoSEQ multiplex PCR; TCRdb stores in-frame clones only, minus some. The data contain approximately 23,000 clones, about 82% of them singletons. The sequencing input was memory (CD45RA-) CD4+ T cells from blood. The chain joins TRBV5-1 to TRBJ2-3, with TRBD2 identical over 10 bases. The TCR originated in a human donor in good health. CDR3 nucleotide sequence: TGCGCCAGCAGCTTGTGGGCTAGAACTAGCGGGAAATACACAGATACGCAGTATTTT. Protein product: CASSLWARTSGKYTDTQYF.